Presented here are 22 T cell receptor beta chains from one specimen sequenced in a study of neurological immune-mediated disorders. Using its own MiXCR run on the 5' RACE reads, TCRdb lists one record per CDR3 protein. The profile shows 45,000 or so distinct CDR3 sequences, approximately 3% of them singletons. The sample was PBMCs. The receptors come from a woman between 45 and 60 years old with multiple sclerosis.

This clonotype was seen at least ten times. The chain uses TRBV7-2 and TRBJ2-4, with D hard to call. The V gene's germline CDR1 is SGHTA and CDR2 FQGNSA. The ends were cut back, 1 base at V and 3 bases at J, with 7 bases in the middle. The CDR3 spans 14 residues. This chain's CDR3 is CASSLEYHKNIQYF. DNA for the CDR3: TGTGCCAGCAGCTTAGAGTACCACAAAAACATTCAGTACTTC.

This clonotype has at least ten counts. The V and J genes are TRBV12-3 or TRBV12-4 and TRBJ1-5; D remains ambiguous. This CDR3 contains 14 residues. The V end lost 4 bases, the J end lost 1 base, and 8 bases lay between the germline ends. The CDR3 DNA reads as TGTGCCAGCAGTTCCATGGGGAGCAATCAGCCCCAGCATTTT. This codes for CASSSMGSNQPQHF.

This clonotype was picked up many times. The rearrangement joins TRBV5-1 to TRBJ2-7; either TRBD1 or TRBD2 may supply D (5 bases each). Germline CDR1 is SGHRS and CDR2 is YFSETQ. The CDR3 length is 13 residues. V was clipped by 4 bases and J by 7 bases, with 15 bases between them. The CDR3 loop reads CASSTGTLREQYF. In nucleotides, the CDR3 is TGCGCCAGCAGCACCGGGACCCTGCGGGAGCAGTACTTC.

This clonotype was counted only a few times. A read error may be the cause here, since a much bigger clone is one base away. The chain has TRBV11-1 and TRBJ2-3, with D perhaps given as TRBD1 or TRBD2 (5 bases each). The CDR3 is 14 amino acids. The V gene's germline CDR1 is SGHAT and CDR2 FQDESV (reference sequence). Trimming took off 5 bases at V and 0 bases at J, with 9 bases between the two ends. The CDR3 sequence is CASSKRDSTDTQYF. For the CDR3, the DNA is TGTGCCAGCAGCAAAAGGGACAGCACAGATACGCAGTATTTT.

This clonotype has only a few counts. V gene TRBV7-8 combines with J gene TRBJ2-1, with D maybe TRBD2 (6 bases). The CDR3 is 19 amino acids. Germline CDR1 SGHVS, CDR2 FQNEAQ. V lost 5 bases and J 4 bases, leaving 27 bases between the germline ends. The CDR3 protein is CASSPRRGFGDSVYNEQFF. Written as DNA, the CDR3 is TGTGCCAGCAGCCCGCGGAGGGGCTTTGGGGACTCCGTTTACAATGAGCAGTTCTTC.

There are many counts of this clonotype. This rearrangement joins TRBV20-1 to TRBJ1-1, with D unclear. Trimming left V 3 bases short and J 0 bases short, with 2 bases between. Germline V gives CDR1 DFQATT, CDR2 SNEGSKA (reference sequence). This CDR3 comprises 11 residues. The CDR3 DNA reads TGCAGTGCTAGGATGAACACTGAAGCTTTCTTT. Protein: CSARMNTEAFF.

This clonotype was detected ten times or more. V is TRBV12-3 or TRBV12-4 and J is TRBJ2-2; 11 bases are a match to TRBD2. The junction had 4 bases not matched to a gene; V was cut back by 5 bases and J by 5 bases. This CDR3 is 15 amino acids long. This CDR3 reads CASSPSGGTTGELFF. CDR3 DNA: TGTGCCAGCAGTCCTAGCGGGGGGACTACCGGGGAGCTGTTTTTT.

This clonotype has at least ten counts. The chain recombines TRBV12-3 or TRBV12-4 with TRBJ1-3; maybe TRBD1 (5 bases). Trimming shortened V by 5 bases and J by 0 bases, and 14 bases separated the two germline ends. The CDR3 runs 16 residues. CDR3 sequence: CASSPTGRISGNTIYF. As DNA, the CDR3 is TGTGCCAGCAGTCCCACAGGCCGTATCTCTGGAAACACCATATATTTT.

This clonotype was counted between two and nine times. This sequence may be a read error, since a much larger clone differs from it by one base. The chain is built from TRBV5-1 and TRBJ1-2; D call uncertain. The CDR3 extends over 14 amino acids. The germline CDR1 and CDR2 sequences are SGHRS and YFSETQ. The V gene lost 2 bases and the J gene lost 4 bases, with 12 bases spanning the gap. CDR3 nucleotides: TGCGCCAGCAGCTTCCTGGGATACACCTATGGCTACACCTTC. As protein: CASSFLGYTYGYTF.

This clonotype was detected many times. The chain has TRBV5-1 and TRBJ2-7, with 11 bases aligning to TRBD2. Germline CDR1 is SGHRS and CDR2 is YFSETQ. V dropped 0 bases and J dropped 6; count of bases not matched to a gene: 5. The CDR3 is 15 residues long. CDR3 bases: TGCGCCAGCAGCTTGGCGACTAGCGGGACCGGCGAGCAGTACTTC. It encodes CASSLATSGTGEQYF.

This clonotype was recorded many times. One junction end does not reproduce the germline sequence, and a read error may be involved. The chain couples TRBV10-3 to TRBJ2-1; D unclear. The CDR3 consists of 16 residues. Germline CDR1 and CDR2: ENHRY and SYGVKD. The CDR3 nucleotides read TGTGCCATCAATGAGGCGGCGGCAGCCTCCTACAATGAGCAGTTCTTC. Its protein is CAINEAAAASYNEQFF.

At least ten counts were recorded for this clonotype. The chain joins TRBV5-6 to TRBJ2-5; 11 bases match TRBD2. The V segment lost 3 bases and the J segment 5 bases; nucleotides outside the gene matches: 6. Germline assignment: CDR1 SGHDT and CDR2 YYEEEE. This CDR3 has 15 amino acids. The CDR3 DNA follows: TGTGCCAGCAGCTCACCTAGCGGGGGGCTGGAGACCCAGTACTTC. This encodes CASSSPSGGLETQYF.

The table lists this clonotype with many counts. The genes are TRBV11-2 and TRBJ2-5, with 9 bases matching TRBD2. The germline V gene encodes CDR1 SGHAT and CDR2 FQNNGV. The CDR3 runs 16 residues. Trimming cost V 7 bases and J 0 bases; bases outside gene matches: 9. The CDR3 loop is CASTEIGTSYQETQYF. The DNA of the CDR3 is TGTGCCAGCACCGAGATCGGGACTAGCTACCAAGAGACCCAGTACTTC.

This clonotype was observed many times. The CDR3 nucleotides are TGTGCCAGCAGTCCGGAATGGGAGACCACCATATATTTT. As protein: CASSPEWETTIYF. This chain joins TRBV7-9 and TRBJ1-3; D is ambiguous. Trimming stripped 6 bases from V and 9 bases from J, with 15 bases between. Germline-derived CDR1 and CDR2 are SEHNR and FQNEAQ (reference sequence). The CDR3 spans 13 residues.

This clonotype was picked up many times. The chain uses TRBV5-6 and TRBJ2-4; the match to TRBD1 covers 10 bases. The CDR3 contains 18 residues. After removal of 3 bases from V and 0 bases from J, the junction contained 9 bases not matched to a gene. Germline V gives CDR1 SGHDT, CDR2 YYEEEE. The CDR3 DNA reads as TGTGCCAGCAGCTCGGGACAGGGGTTCGGTTTAGCCAAAAACATTCAGTACTTC. Amino acids: CASSSGQGFGLAKNIQYF.

This clonotype was seen ten or more times. This sequence joins TRBV9 and TRBJ2-7; 8 bases line up with TRBD1. The CDR3 is 17 residues long. Per the germline V gene, CDR1 is SGDLS and CDR2 is YYNGEE. Germline trimming cut 4 bases from V and 6 bases from J; bases unmatched to any gene: 18. This chain's CDR3 is CASSHSRRGQGCGEQYV. DNA of the CDR3: TGTGCCAGCAGCCACTCTCGCCGAGGACAGGGATGCGGCGAGCAGTACGTC.

This clonotype was found many times. The chain has TRBV6-1 and TRBJ2-1; TRBD2 matches at 7 bases. This CDR3 is 14 amino acids long. Per the germline V gene, CDR1 is MNHNS and CDR2 is SASEGT. The J segment lost 6 bases and the V segment lost 1 base, leaving 3 bases of the junction unmatched. CDR3 loop: CASSEGLAPNEQFF. CDR3 DNA: TGTGCCAGCAGTGAAGGACTAGCTCCCAATGAGCAGTTCTTC.

This clonotype has a count of ten or more. The chain combines TRBV20-1 with TRBJ2-1; 13 bases align to TRBD2. The CDR3 runs 16 residues. V dropped 3 bases and J dropped 6; count of bases not matched to a gene: 8. Germline values: CDR1 DFQATT, CDR2 SNEGSKA (reference sequence). CDR3 sequence reads: CSARGPGTSGTNEQFF. The DNA of the CDR3 is TGCAGTGCTAGGGGCCCCGGGACTAGCGGGACCAATGAGCAGTTCTTC.

This clonotype was recorded many times. The chain recombines TRBV14 with TRBJ2-2, with a tentative D call TRBD1 (5 bases). Germline V gene sequence: CDR1 SGHDN, CDR2 FVKESK. Trimming shortened V by 5 bases and J by 2 bases, and 12 bases separated the two germline ends. CDR3 length: 15 residues. CDR3 sequence (DNA): TGTGCCAGCAGCATGGGGCCCTTTAACACCGGGGAGCTGTTTTTT. Amino acids: CASSMGPFNTGELFF. The variable domain in full, completed from reference TRBV14 and TRBJ2-2, reads EAGVTQFPSHSVIEKGQTVTLRCDPISGHDNLYWYRRVMGKEIKFLLHFVKESKQDESGMPNNRFLAERTGGTYSTLKVQPAELEDSGVYFCASSMGPFNTGELFFGEGSRLTVL.

At least ten counts were recorded for this clonotype. The chain employs TRBV7-2 and TRBJ2-1; D remains ambiguous. The germline CDR1 and CDR2 sequences are SGHTA and FQGNSA. The V and J ends lost 1 base and 5 bases respectively, with 12 bases between them. CDR3 length: 15 residues. Here the CDR3 DNA reads TGTGCCAGCAGCTTAGGTAGTAGTAGACACAATGAGCAGTTCTTC. Its translation: CASSLGSSRHNEQFF.

This clonotype has ten or more counts. The chain couples TRBV20-1 to TRBJ2-7; a weak D match, TRBD2 (6 bases). Between the trimmed V and J ends, which lost 1 base and 5 bases, there was a span of 15 bases. Germline CDR1 DFQATT, CDR2 SNEGSKA (reference sequence). The CDR3 loop spans 14 amino acids. In DNA, the CDR3 is TGCAGTGCTAGAGTGGCTAGCGTCGTCAACGAGCAGTACTTC. This sequence encodes CSARVASVVNEQYF.

This clonotype showed up many times. The rearrangement links TRBV5-1 to TRBJ2-3; 7 nucleotides align to TRBD2. The trim removed 4 bases at V and 6 bases at J, leaving 8 bases unmatched. The CDR3 has 14 amino acids. The germline V gene has CDR1 SGHRS and CDR2 YFSETQ. The CDR3 protein is CASSPRDGGDTQYF. For the CDR3, the DNA is TGCGCCAGCAGCCCCCGGGACGGGGGGGATACGCAGTATTTT.